The T cell receptor beta chain described here comes from a study of T cells in Graves' hyperthyroidism and ophthalmopathy. General study findings and limits: Among clonotypes expanded in thyroid above 0.001, most were also found in blood.

CDR3 length: 13 amino acids. Trimming cost V 6 bases and J 5 bases, with 13 bases left between them. Germline CDR1 MNHNS, CDR2 SASEGT. Hyperthyroidism of Graves' type that showed no ophthalmopathy progression within 18 months was stable. These patients, aged 18 to 65, had recently diagnosed hyperthyroidism lasting under 2 months. Patients with uncontrolled infections, other autoimmune diseases, pregnancy or lactation were excluded. There are many counts of this clonotype. Its target is not known. The investigators amplified TCR beta CDR3 regions from RNA transcripts. HTBI primers were employed in a first-round RT-PCR of the TCR CDR3. TCRdb passed the multiplex PCR reads through MiXCR, listing each CDR3 protein once. The table lists over 650,000 distinct CDR3 sequences, 16% of them singletons.

The sequence came from a man between 18 and 35 years old with Graves' hyperthyroidism. The V gene is TRBV6-1, the J gene TRBJ2-5, with D perhaps matching TRBD2 (6 bases). The sample comprised blood. The CDR3, as DNA: TGTGCCAGCAGGGTCGCGGGGTACGAGACCCAGTACTTC. The encoded protein is CASRVAGYETQYF.